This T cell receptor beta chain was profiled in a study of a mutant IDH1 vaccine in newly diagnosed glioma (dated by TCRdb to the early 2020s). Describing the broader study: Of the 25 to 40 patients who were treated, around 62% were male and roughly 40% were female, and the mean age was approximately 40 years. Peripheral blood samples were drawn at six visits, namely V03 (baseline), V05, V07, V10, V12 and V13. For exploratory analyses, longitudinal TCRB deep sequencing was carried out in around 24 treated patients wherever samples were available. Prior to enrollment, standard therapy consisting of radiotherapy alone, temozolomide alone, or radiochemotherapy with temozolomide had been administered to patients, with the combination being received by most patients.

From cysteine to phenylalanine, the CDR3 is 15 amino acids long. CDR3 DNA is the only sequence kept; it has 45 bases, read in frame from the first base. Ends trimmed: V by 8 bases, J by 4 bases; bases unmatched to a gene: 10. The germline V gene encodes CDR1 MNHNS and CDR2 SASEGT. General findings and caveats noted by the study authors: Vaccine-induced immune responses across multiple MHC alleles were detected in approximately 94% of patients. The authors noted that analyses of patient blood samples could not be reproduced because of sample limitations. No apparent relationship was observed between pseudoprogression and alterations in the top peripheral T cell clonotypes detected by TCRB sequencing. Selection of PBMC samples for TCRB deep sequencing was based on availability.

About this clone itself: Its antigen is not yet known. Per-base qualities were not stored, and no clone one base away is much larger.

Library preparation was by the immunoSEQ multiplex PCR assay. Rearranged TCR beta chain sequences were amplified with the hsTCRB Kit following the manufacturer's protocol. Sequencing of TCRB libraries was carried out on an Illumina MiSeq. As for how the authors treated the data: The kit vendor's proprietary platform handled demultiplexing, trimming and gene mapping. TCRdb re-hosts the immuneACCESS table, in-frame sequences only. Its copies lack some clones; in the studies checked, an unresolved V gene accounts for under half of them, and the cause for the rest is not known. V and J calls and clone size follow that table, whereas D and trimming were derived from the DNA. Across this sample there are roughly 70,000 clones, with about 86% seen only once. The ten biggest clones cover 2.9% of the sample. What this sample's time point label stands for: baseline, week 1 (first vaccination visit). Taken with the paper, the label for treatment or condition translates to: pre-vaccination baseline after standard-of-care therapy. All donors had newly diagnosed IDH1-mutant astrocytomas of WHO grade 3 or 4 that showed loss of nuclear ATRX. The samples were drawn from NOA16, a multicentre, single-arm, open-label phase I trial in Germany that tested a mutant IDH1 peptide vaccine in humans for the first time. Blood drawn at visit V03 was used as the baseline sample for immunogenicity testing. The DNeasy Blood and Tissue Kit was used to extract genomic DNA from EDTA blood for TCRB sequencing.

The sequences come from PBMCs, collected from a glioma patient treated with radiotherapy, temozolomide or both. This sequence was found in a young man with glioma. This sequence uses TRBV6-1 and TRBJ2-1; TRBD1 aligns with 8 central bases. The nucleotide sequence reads TGTGCCAGCTACGACAGGGGTAATTGGTACAATGAGCAGTTCTTC. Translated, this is CASYDRGNWYNEQFF.